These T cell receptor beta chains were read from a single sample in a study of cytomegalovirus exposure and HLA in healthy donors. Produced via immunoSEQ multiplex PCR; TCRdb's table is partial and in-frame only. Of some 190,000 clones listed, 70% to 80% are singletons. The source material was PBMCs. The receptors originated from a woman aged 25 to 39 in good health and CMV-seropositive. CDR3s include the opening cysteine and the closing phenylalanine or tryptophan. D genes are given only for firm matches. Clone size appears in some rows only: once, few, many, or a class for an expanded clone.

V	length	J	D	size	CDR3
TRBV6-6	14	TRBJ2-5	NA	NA	CASSHPGADETQYF
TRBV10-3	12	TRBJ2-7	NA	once	CAISERAYEQYF
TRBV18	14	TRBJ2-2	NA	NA	CASSTNEWTGELFF
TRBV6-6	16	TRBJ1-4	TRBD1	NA	CASSTDRGGGGEKLFF
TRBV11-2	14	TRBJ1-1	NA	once	CASRGLLNNTEAFF
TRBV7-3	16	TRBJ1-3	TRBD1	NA	CASSRQGAGSGNTIYF
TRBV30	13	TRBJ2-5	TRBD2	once	CAWNAGGSETQYF
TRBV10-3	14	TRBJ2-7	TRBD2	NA	CAINGRGGKDEQYF
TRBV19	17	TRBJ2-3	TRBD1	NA	CASSIGWTGLGTDTQYF
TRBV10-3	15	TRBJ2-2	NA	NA	CAISEVHINTGELFF
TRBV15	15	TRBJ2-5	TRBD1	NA	CATSSRTQGAETQYF
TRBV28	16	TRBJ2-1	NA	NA	CASRTGTRGSYNEQFF
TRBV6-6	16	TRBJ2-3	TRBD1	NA	CASSTPGTASTDTQYF
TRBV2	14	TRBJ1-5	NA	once	CASKAGESNQPQHF
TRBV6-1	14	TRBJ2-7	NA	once	CASNAWAGGYEQYF
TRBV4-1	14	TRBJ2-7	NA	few	CASREGPGVPEQYF
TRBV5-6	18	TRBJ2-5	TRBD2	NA	CASSFGFGSGGEEETQYF
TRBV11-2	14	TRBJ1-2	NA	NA	CASSLGAGLYGYTF
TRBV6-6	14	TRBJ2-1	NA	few	CASSAGGSYNEQFF
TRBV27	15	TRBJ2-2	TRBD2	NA	CASSPGGKFTGELFF
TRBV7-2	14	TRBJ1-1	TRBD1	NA	CASSPRTGDTEAFF
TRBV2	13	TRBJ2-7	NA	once	CASSEPTSYEQYF
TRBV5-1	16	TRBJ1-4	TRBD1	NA	CASSLEGQPTHEKLFF
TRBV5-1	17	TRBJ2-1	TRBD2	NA	CASSLPVSGISYNEQFF
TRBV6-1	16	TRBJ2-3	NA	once	CASSVADTRTTHTQYF
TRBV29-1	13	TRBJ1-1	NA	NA	CSVEAQMNTEAFF
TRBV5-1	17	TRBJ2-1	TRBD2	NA	CASSLVPSGSAYNEQFF
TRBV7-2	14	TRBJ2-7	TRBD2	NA	CASSLRREMYEQYF
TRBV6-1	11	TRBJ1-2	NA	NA	CASNQGHGYTF
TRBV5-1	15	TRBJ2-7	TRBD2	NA	CASSQTTRREGEQYF
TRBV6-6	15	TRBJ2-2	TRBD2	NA	CASSYSGGSTGELFF
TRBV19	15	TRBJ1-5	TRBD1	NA	CASSPVYRGFQPQHF
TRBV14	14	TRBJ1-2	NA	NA	CASSQGTSIYGYTF
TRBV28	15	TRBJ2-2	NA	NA	CASSFRGRNTGELFF
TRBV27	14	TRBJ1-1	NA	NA	CASSKNGGDTEAFF
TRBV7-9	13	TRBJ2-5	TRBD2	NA	CASGTSGQETQYF
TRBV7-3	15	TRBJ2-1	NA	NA	CASSLTGEYYNEQFF
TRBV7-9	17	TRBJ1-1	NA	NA	CASSTFRGGGRNTEAFF
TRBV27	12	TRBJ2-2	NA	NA	CASLGVAGELFF
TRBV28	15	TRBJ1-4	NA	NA	CASSLWEEGGEKLFF
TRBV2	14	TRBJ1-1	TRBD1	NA	CASSGQGVRTEAFF
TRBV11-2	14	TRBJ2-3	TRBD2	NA	CASSRTSWADTQYF
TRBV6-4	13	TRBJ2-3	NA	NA	CASSVFSTDTQYF
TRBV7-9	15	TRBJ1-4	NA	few	CASVLFGATNEKLFF
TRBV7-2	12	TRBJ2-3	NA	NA	CASRTVTDTQYF
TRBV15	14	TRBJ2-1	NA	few	CATSRWTDSDEQFF
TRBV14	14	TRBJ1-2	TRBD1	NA	CASSPQTGEYGYTF
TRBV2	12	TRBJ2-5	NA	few	CASRDGKVTQYF
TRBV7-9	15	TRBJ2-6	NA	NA	CASSLRVSGANVLTF
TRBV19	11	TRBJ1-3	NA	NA	CASSAGNTIYF
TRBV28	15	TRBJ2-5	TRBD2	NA	CASSSTSAAGETQYF
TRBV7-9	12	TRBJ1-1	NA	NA	CASSLPGLLAFF
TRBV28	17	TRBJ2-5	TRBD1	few	CASSRTGTGGSPKTQYF
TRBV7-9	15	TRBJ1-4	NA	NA	CASSSPEATNEKLFF
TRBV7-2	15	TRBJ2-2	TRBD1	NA	CASSFKGAHTGELFF
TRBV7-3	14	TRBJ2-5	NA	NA	CASSLMGRGETQYF
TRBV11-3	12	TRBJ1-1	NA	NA	CASSLGETEAFF
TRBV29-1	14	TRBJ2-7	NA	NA	CSVEGGGSSYEQYF
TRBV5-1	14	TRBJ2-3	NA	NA	CASSLAVDTDTQYF
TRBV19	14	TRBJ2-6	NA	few	CASNERSGANVLTF